This paragraph covers one TCR beta chain sequence. Its antigen is currently unknown. This sample is drawn from a study of T cells expressing NK-cell markers. Study-wide background: Eight donors were sequenced, seven testing HCMV-seropositive and one testing seronegative.

The CDR3 extends over 16 amino acids. Germline CDR1 MNHEY, CDR2 SVGAGI. TCRdb re-called the 5' RACE reads and catalogs CDR3 proteins one per entry, DNA excluded. Its table lists some 410,000 distinct CDR3 sequences. Points from the study as a whole: In a group of several donors, dominant NKG2C+ clonotypes represented roughly 1.0-7.0% of CD8+ T cells. Similarly, these clonotypes led the CD3+CD56-NKG2C+ fraction as well in several donors.

Sequencing was performed on blood T cells: a sorted CD56 or NKG2C T cell subset, CD4+ or CD8+ T cells, or bulk PBMC T cells (not recorded which). V usage is TRBV6-5 and J usage is TRBJ2-5; TCRdb lists TRBD2, though no DNA is available to test this call. The sequence was obtained from a woman between 18 and 70 years old in good health. The CDR3 here is CASSYSPGAWGETQYF.